This is a list of T cell receptor beta chains from one sample in a study of blood T cell repertoires in COVID-19. Only in-frame clones appear in the TCRdb table, and some are missing; sequencing was by immunoSEQ multiplex PCR. The data contain roughly 480,000 clones, about 88% of them seen just once; the ten biggest clones take up around 0.92%. The source material was peripheral blood. The receptors here all came from a man in his late teens or twenties with COVID-19, enrolled during active disease. CDR3s include the opening cysteine and the closing phenylalanine or tryptophan. The D gene is left open where the match is weak. Only some rows state a clone size, as once, few, many or a class for expanded clones.

d_gene: -
j_gene: TRBJ1-4
v_gene: TRBV15
abundance: -
CDR3aa: CATSRDGQEKLFF
CDR3nt: TGTGCCACCAGCAGAGATGGGCAGGAAAAACTGTTTTTT

d_gene: -
j_gene: TRBJ2-1
v_gene: TRBV12-3/TRBV12-4
abundance: few
CDR3aa: CASSLMSNEQFF
CDR3nt: TGTGCCAGCAGTTTAATGAGTAATGAGCAGTTCTTC

d_gene: TRBD1
j_gene: TRBJ2-7
v_gene: TRBV28
abundance: -
CDR3aa: CASSSTSGTGFYEQYF
CDR3nt: TGTGCCAGCAGTTCTACTTCCGGGACAGGGTTCTACGAGCAGTACTTC

d_gene: -
j_gene: TRBJ1-2
v_gene: TRBV5-4
abundance: -
CDR3aa: CASSGGNSLNYGYTF
CDR3nt: TGTGCCAGCAGCGGGGGGAACAGCCTAAACTATGGCTACACCTTC

d_gene: -
j_gene: TRBJ2-2
v_gene: TRBV30
abundance: -
CDR3aa: CAWSAGEHRELFF
CDR3nt: TGTGCCTGGAGTGCAGGGGAACACCGGGAGCTGTTTTTT

d_gene: TRBD2
j_gene: TRBJ2-3
v_gene: TRBV7-9
abundance: -
CDR3aa: CASSRGASGGTDTQYF
CDR3nt: TGTGCCAGCAGCCGAGGGGCCTCGGGGGGGACAGATACGCAGTATTTT

d_gene: TRBD1
j_gene: TRBJ1-1
v_gene: TRBV2
abundance: -
CDR3aa: CAGDREEGEAFF
CDR3nt: TGTGCCGGGGACAGGGAGGAAGGTGAAGCTTTCTTT

d_gene: -
j_gene: TRBJ2-5
v_gene: TRBV7-2
abundance: -
CDR3aa: CASSPNPGTQETQYF
CDR3nt: TGTGCCAGCAGCCCAAACCCCGGGACTCAAGAGACCCAGTACTTC

d_gene: -
j_gene: TRBJ2-5
v_gene: TRBV19
abundance: -
CDR3aa: CASRLTGQETQYF
CDR3nt: TGTGCCAGTAGACTAACGGGGCAAGAGACCCAGTACTTC

d_gene: -
j_gene: TRBJ2-3
v_gene: TRBV12-3/TRBV12-4
abundance: -
CDR3aa: CASGRGRTDTQYF
CDR3nt: TGTGCCAGCGGGCGGGGGCGCACAGATACGCAGTATTTT

d_gene: TRBD1
j_gene: TRBJ1-5
v_gene: TRBV27
abundance: -
CDR3aa: CASSLQGAGQPQHF
CDR3nt: TGTGCCAGCAGTTTACAGGGGGCAGGACAGCCCCAGCATTTT

d_gene: TRBD1
j_gene: TRBJ2-1
v_gene: TRBV6-6
abundance: -
CDR3aa: CASSSPGQVLDEQFF
CDR3nt: TGTGCCAGCAGTTCACCGGGACAGGTCTTGGATGAGCAGTTCTTC

d_gene: -
j_gene: TRBJ2-2
v_gene: TRBV24-1
abundance: -
CDR3aa: CATSDSGTPNTGELFF
CDR3nt: TGTGCCACCAGTGATTCCGGGACACCTAACACCGGGGAGCTGTTTTTT

d_gene: -
j_gene: TRBJ2-2
v_gene: TRBV19
abundance: -
CDR3aa: CASSTENRRWELFF
CDR3nt: TGTGCCAGTAGTACCGAAAACAGGCGGTGGGAGCTGTTTTTT

d_gene: -
j_gene: TRBJ1-4
v_gene: TRBV7-8
abundance: few
CDR3aa: CASSQRSLSGEKLFF
CDR3nt: TGTGCCAGCAGTCAACGGAGCCTGTCGGGTGAAAAACTGTTTTTT

d_gene: -
j_gene: TRBJ1-1
v_gene: TRBV25-1
abundance: -
CDR3aa: CASSRDSNTEAFF
CDR3nt: TGTGCCAGCAGTCGCGATTCGAACACTGAAGCTTTCTTT

d_gene: -
j_gene: TRBJ2-3
v_gene: TRBV6-5
abundance: -
CDR3aa: CASSYHQGSADTQYF
CDR3nt: TGTGCCAGCAGTTACCATCAAGGAAGCGCAGATACGCAGTATTTT

d_gene: TRBD1
j_gene: TRBJ1-1
v_gene: TRBV6-5
abundance: -
CDR3aa: CASTGQGKNTEAFF
CDR3nt: TGTGCCAGCACAGGACAGGGAAAGAACACTGAAGCTTTCTTT

d_gene: -
j_gene: TRBJ2-5
v_gene: TRBV4-1
abundance: -
CDR3aa: CASSQGWGDETQYF
CDR3nt: TGCGCCAGCAGCCAGGGCTGGGGAGACGAGACCCAGTACTTC

d_gene: TRBD2
j_gene: TRBJ2-5
v_gene: TRBV5-4
abundance: once
CDR3aa: CASSPGLAGTGTQYF
CDR3nt: TGTGCCAGCAGCCCGGGACTAGCGGGGACGGGGACCCAGTACTTC

d_gene: TRBD1
j_gene: TRBJ1-5
v_gene: TRBV6-5
abundance: once
CDR3aa: CASSRDRASNQPQHF
CDR3nt: TGTGCCAGCAGCCGGGACAGGGCATCCAATCAGCCCCAGCATTTT

d_gene: TRBD1
j_gene: TRBJ2-1
v_gene: TRBV11-2
abundance: -
CDR3aa: CASSLDGQGAIYNEQFF
CDR3nt: TGTGCCAGCAGCTTAGATGGGCAGGGGGCAATTTACAATGAGCAGTTCTTC

d_gene: TRBD2
j_gene: TRBJ2-1
v_gene: TRBV5-5
abundance: few
CDR3aa: CASSFGTSGLVDEQFF
CDR3nt: TGTGCCAGCAGCTTTGGGACTAGCGGGTTGGTGGATGAGCAGTTCTTC

d_gene: -
j_gene: TRBJ2-2
v_gene: TRBV29-1
abundance: -
CDR3aa: CSVASGELFF
CDR3nt: TGCAGCGTCGCCAGCGGGGAGCTGTTTTTT

d_gene: -
j_gene: TRBJ2-7
v_gene: TRBV19
abundance: -
CDR3aa: CASSSPGYEQYF
CDR3nt: TGTGCCAGTAGCTCCCCAGGGTACGAGCAGTACTTC

d_gene: TRBD1
j_gene: TRBJ2-7
v_gene: TRBV6-1
abundance: -
CDR3aa: CASSEFQGQVGREQYF
CDR3nt: TGTGCCAGCAGTGAATTCCAGGGACAGGTGGGACGCGAGCAGTACTTC

d_gene: -
j_gene: TRBJ2-3
v_gene: TRBV4-1
abundance: -
CDR3aa: CASSQEVRTGIDTQYF
CDR3nt: TGCGCCAGCAGCCAAGAAGTTAGGACTGGGATAGATACGCAGTATTTT

d_gene: -
j_gene: TRBJ2-5
v_gene: TRBV25-1
abundance: few
CDR3aa: CASSPTSIQETQYF
CDR3nt: TGTGCCAGCAGTCCCACTAGCATTCAAGAGACCCAGTACTTC

d_gene: TRBD2
j_gene: TRBJ2-3
v_gene: TRBV14
abundance: -
CDR3aa: CASSQGGTDTQYF
CDR3nt: TGTGCCAGCAGCCAGGGGGGGACAGATACGCAGTATTTT

d_gene: TRBD1
j_gene: TRBJ2-5
v_gene: TRBV18
abundance: -
CDR3aa: CASSPQNRGSQYF
CDR3nt: TGTGCCAGCTCACCACAAAACAGGGGTTCCCAGTACTTC

d_gene: TRBD1
j_gene: TRBJ2-7
v_gene: TRBV19
abundance: -
CDR3aa: CASSMGQAYEQYF
CDR3nt: TGTGCCAGTAGTATGGGACAGGCTTACGAGCAGTACTTC

d_gene: -
j_gene: TRBJ2-7
v_gene: TRBV12-5
abundance: -
CDR3aa: CASGLTESSYEQYF
CDR3nt: TGTGCTAGTGGGCTTACAGAATCCTCCTACGAGCAGTACTTC

d_gene: -
j_gene: TRBJ2-7
v_gene: TRBV5-4
abundance: -
CDR3aa: CASSISGAYYEQYF
CDR3nt: TGTGCCAGCAGCATCAGCGGAGCATACTACGAGCAGTACTTC

d_gene: TRBD2
j_gene: TRBJ2-3
v_gene: TRBV2
abundance: -
CDR3aa: CASSGRLAGLTDTQYF
CDR3nt: TGTGCCAGCAGTGGTCGACTAGCGGGCCTCACAGATACGCAGTATTTT

d_gene: TRBD2
j_gene: TRBJ2-3
v_gene: TRBV5-1
abundance: -
CDR3aa: CASSSSRYSPSGGTDTQYF
CDR3nt: TGCGCCAGCAGCTCATCCCGTTACTCTCCCAGCGGGGGCACAGATACGCAGTATTTT

d_gene: -
j_gene: TRBJ1-4
v_gene: TRBV30
abundance: -
CDR3aa: CAWSVPAGWGEKLFF
CDR3nt: TGTGCCTGGAGTGTACCGGCAGGGTGGGGTGAAAAACTGTTTTTT

d_gene: TRBD2
j_gene: TRBJ2-7
v_gene: TRBV7-9
abundance: few
CDR3aa: CASSFYTAGGPHEQYF
CDR3nt: TGTGCCAGCAGCTTTTACACAGCGGGAGGGCCCCACGAGCAGTACTTC

d_gene: -
j_gene: TRBJ1-1
v_gene: TRBV9
abundance: -
CDR3aa: CASRPGRRETEAFF
CDR3nt: TGTGCCAGCCGGCCCGGGCGGCGGGAGACTGAAGCTTTCTTT

d_gene: -
j_gene: TRBJ1-2
v_gene: TRBV6-6
abundance: -
CDR3aa: CASSFSGTSASYGYTF
CDR3nt: TGTGCCAGCAGTTTCTCCGGGACTTCCGCATCCTATGGCTACACCTTC

d_gene: -
j_gene: TRBJ1-1
v_gene: TRBV24-1
abundance: -
CDR3aa: CATREDLNTEAFF
CDR3nt: TGTGCCACCAGGGAGGACTTGAACACTGAAGCTTTCTTT

d_gene: -
j_gene: TRBJ2-1
v_gene: TRBV2
abundance: -
CDR3aa: CATPGYLGAYNEQFF
CDR3nt: TGTGCCACCCCCGGATATCTCGGGGCCTACAATGAGCAGTTCTTC

d_gene: -
j_gene: TRBJ2-7
v_gene: TRBV15
abundance: -
CDR3aa: CATSRARVGDEQYF
CDR3nt: TGTGCCACCAGCAGAGCTAGGGTAGGGGACGAGCAGTACTTC

d_gene: -
j_gene: TRBJ1-5
v_gene: TRBV12-5
abundance: once
CDR3aa: CASGSDSYQPQHF
CDR3nt: TGTGCTAGTGGCTCCGACAGTTATCAGCCCCAGCATTTT

d_gene: -
j_gene: TRBJ2-6
v_gene: TRBV2
abundance: -
CDR3aa: CASGSRAGANVLTF
CDR3nt: TGTGCCAGCGGTTCTAGAGCGGGGGCCAACGTCCTGACTTTC

d_gene: -
j_gene: TRBJ2-3
v_gene: TRBV24-1
abundance: -
CDR3aa: CATSDNTEAGTDTQYF
CDR3nt: TGTGCCACCAGTGATAACACCGAAGCGGGCACAGATACGCAGTATTTT

d_gene: -
j_gene: TRBJ2-5
v_gene: TRBV11-2
abundance: -
CDR3aa: CASRRLGAETQYF
CDR3nt: TGTGCCAGCAGACGTCTCGGAGCGGAGACCCAGTACTTC

d_gene: TRBD1
j_gene: TRBJ1-4
v_gene: TRBV2
abundance: -
CDR3aa: CASSSDRDGLNEKLFF
CDR3nt: TGTGCCAGCAGTTCCGACAGGGACGGACTAAATGAAAAACTGTTTTTT

d_gene: -
j_gene: TRBJ1-2
v_gene: TRBV6-5
abundance: once
CDR3aa: CASTPRTGVLGYTF
CDR3nt: TGTGCCAGCACTCCCCGGACGGGGGTTTTGGGCTACACCTTC

d_gene: TRBD1
j_gene: TRBJ1-6
v_gene: TRBV27
abundance: once
CDR3aa: CASSTGATYNSPLHF
CDR3nt: TGTGCCAGCAGCACAGGGGCCACCTATAATTCACCCCTCCACTTT

d_gene: -
j_gene: TRBJ1-2
v_gene: TRBV30
abundance: -
CDR3aa: CAWGDQGGYGYTF
CDR3nt: TGTGCCTGGGGAGACCAGGGAGGCTATGGCTACACCTTC

d_gene: -
j_gene: TRBJ2-7
v_gene: TRBV4-1
abundance: few
CDR3aa: CASSQFLSVPYEQYF
CDR3nt: TGCGCCAGCAGCCAATTCCTTAGTGTGCCCTACGAGCAGTACTTC

d_gene: TRBD1
j_gene: TRBJ2-7
v_gene: TRBV5-6
abundance: -
CDR3aa: CASSPVGQGYYEQYF
CDR3nt: TGTGCCAGCAGCCCCGTGGGACAGGGATACTACGAGCAGTACTTC

d_gene: TRBD1
j_gene: TRBJ1-1
v_gene: TRBV10-3
abundance: -
CDR3aa: CAISGGGTGNTEAFF
CDR3nt: TGTGCCATCAGTGGGGGGGGGACAGGGAACACTGAAGCTTTCTTT

d_gene: TRBD2
j_gene: TRBJ2-1
v_gene: TRBV7-9
abundance: -
CDR3aa: CASGTSGNNEQFF
CDR3nt: TGTGCCAGCGGGACTAGCGGAAACAATGAGCAGTTCTTC

d_gene: -
j_gene: TRBJ1-6
v_gene: TRBV5-6
abundance: few
CDR3aa: CATREGGGNSPLHF
CDR3nt: TGTGCCACTAGGGAGGGTGGAGGTAATTCACCCCTCCACTTT

d_gene: TRBD1
j_gene: TRBJ2-1
v_gene: TRBV14
abundance: once
CDR3aa: CASSVRTGRYNEQFF
CDR3nt: TGTGCCAGCAGCGTCAGGACAGGGAGGTACAATGAGCAGTTCTTC

d_gene: TRBD1
j_gene: TRBJ2-1
v_gene: TRBV2
abundance: -
CDR3aa: CASSEPGQGANEQFF
CDR3nt: TGTGCCAGCAGTGAACCGGGACAGGGGGCGAATGAGCAGTTCTTC

d_gene: TRBD1
j_gene: TRBJ1-1
v_gene: TRBV6-7
abundance: -
CDR3aa: CASKTRGRITEAFF
CDR3nt: TGTGCCAGCAAGACCAGGGGGCGCATTACTGAAGCTTTCTTT